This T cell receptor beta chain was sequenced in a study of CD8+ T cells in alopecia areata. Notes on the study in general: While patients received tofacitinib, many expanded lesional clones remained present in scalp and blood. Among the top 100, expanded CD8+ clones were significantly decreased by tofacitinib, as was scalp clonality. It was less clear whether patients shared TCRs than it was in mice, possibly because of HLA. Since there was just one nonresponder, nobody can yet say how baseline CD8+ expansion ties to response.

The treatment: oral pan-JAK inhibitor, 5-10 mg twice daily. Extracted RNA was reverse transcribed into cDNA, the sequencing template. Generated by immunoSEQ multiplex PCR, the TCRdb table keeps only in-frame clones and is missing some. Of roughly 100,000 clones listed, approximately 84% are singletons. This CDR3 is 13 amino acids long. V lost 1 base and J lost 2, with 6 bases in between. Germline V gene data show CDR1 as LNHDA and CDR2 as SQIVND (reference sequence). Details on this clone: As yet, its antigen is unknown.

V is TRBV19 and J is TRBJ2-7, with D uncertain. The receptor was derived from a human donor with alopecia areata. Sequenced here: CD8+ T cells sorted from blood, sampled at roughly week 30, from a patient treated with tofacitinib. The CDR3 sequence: CASSIAHAYEQYF. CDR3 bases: TGTGCCAGTAGTATAGCCCACGCCTACGAGCAGTACTTC. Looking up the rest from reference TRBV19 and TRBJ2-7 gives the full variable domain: DGGITQSPKYLFRKEGQNVTLSCEQNLNHDAMYWYRQDPGQGLRLIYYSQIVNDFQKGDIAEGYSVSREKKESFPLTVTSAQKNPTAFYLCASSIAHAYEQYFGPGTRLTVT.